A selection of T cell receptor beta chains follows, all from one sample in a study of blood T cell repertoires in COVID-19. Libraries were prepared by immunoSEQ multiplex PCR; TCRdb keeps only in-frame clonotypes and omits some of them. Here the sample spans about 200,000 clones, 89% being singletons. The sequencing input was peripheral blood. The receptor source for this set is a man aged 55 to 70 who had recovered from COVID-19. The CDR3 runs from the conserved cysteine through the conserved F or W. D genes are given only for firm matches. The listing skips clone size in some rows; elsewhere it reads once, few, many or a size class.

. TRBJ2-7 TRBV6-2/TRBV6-3 . TGTGCCAGCAGTTTTAGGGGCGGCGAGCAGTACTTC CASSFRGGEQYF
. TRBJ2-2 TRBV3-1/TRBV3-2 once TGTGCCAGCAGCCTCCGCGCGGCCAGAAGCACCGGGGAGCTGTTTTTT CASSLRAARSTGELFF
TRBD1 TRBJ1-2 TRBV28 . TGTGCCAGCAGTTTTTACAGGGGTTGGGGCTACACCTTC CASSFYRGWGYTF
. TRBJ2-7 TRBV28 . TGTGCCAGCAGTTTAAGGGGCGGCGAGCAGTACTTC CASSLRGGEQYF
. TRBJ2-1 TRBV7-9 once TGTGCCAGCAGCCCTCGGGGGTCCTCCTACAATGAGCAGTTCTTC CASSPRGSSYNEQFF
. TRBJ1-1 TRBV6-5 . TGTGCCACGGCCGACAACGGGATGAACACTGAAGCTTTCTTT CATADNGMNTEAFF
TRBD1 TRBJ1-1 TRBV7-3 . TGTGCCAGCAGCATTGACAGGGAAACTGAAGCTTTCTTT CASSIDRETEAFF
. TRBJ1-2 TRBV12-3/TRBV12-4 . TGTGCCAGCAGCCGCAGGGGTACGAATGGCTACACCTTC CASSRRGTNGYTF
. TRBJ1-6 TRBV10-3 . TGTGCCATCAGTGAGACAGGGTCCAATAATTCACCCCTCCACTTT CAISETGSNNSPLHF
TRBD2 TRBJ2-1 TRBV5-4 . TGTGCCAGCAGCTCGGGACTAGCCAAATCAAGGGGACTATACAATGAGCAGTTCTTC CASSSGLAKSRGLYNEQFF
. TRBJ1-2 TRBV7-9 . TGTGCCAGCAGCTTAGACTCTATCGGAGAAGGCTACACCTTC CASSLDSIGEGYTF
. TRBJ2-7 TRBV12-3/TRBV12-4 . TGTGCCAGCAGTTTACGGGAGTACGAGCAGTACTTC CASSLREYEQYF
TRBD2 TRBJ2-5 TRBV9 . TGTGCCAGCAGCGCCACACTAGCGGGAGCGGGTCGGCAAGAGACCCAGTACTTC CASSATLAGAGRQETQYF